This TCR beta chain was captured in a study of human T cells and chemical hapten exposure. Turning to the study itself: During the roughly 24-week study period, patients had diphenylcyclopropenone applied to the scalp every week. General study points: Expanded TCRs made up significantly more big CDR3 similarity clusters than controls did. The study found that PT1 expanded TCR counts correlated positively with patch test score.

Documented time point: patch test 2, 6 weeks after DPC sensitization. Documented treatment: therapeutic diphenylcyclopropenone sensitization with weekly scalp DPC. Each donor was an alopecia patient between 18 and 70 years of age who qualified for DPC. This CDR3 is built from 13 residues. V was pared by 7 bases and J by 5 bases, with 3 bases of the junction left unmatched. In germline, CDR1 is SQVTM, CDR2 ANQGSEA. TCRdb itself ran the RACE reads through MiXCR, one entry per CDR3 protein. The sample contains approximately 28,000 distinct CDR3 sequences, around 10% of which appear only once. In its sample, this clonotype was seen many times. The antigen remains undetermined.

The rearrangement uses TRBV29-1 and TRBJ2-1, with 12 bases fitting TRBD2. Sequenced material: whole blood, taken in connection with sensitization to the hapten diphenylcyclopropenone (DPC). The origin of this receptor is a man aged 25 to 40 with alopecia areata. Some clones in this sample may be carry-over from other donors' samples. The CDR3 protein is CSASGRADNEQFF. CDR3 in DNA: TGCAGCGCTAGCGGGAGGGCGGACAATGAGCAGTTCTTC.